A selection of T cell receptor beta chains follows, all from one sample in a study of T cell repertoires in cytomegalovirus infection. MiXCR, applied by TCRdb to the reads, yields one record per CDR3 protein. The top ten clones hold around an eighth of a sample with a few hundred thousand distinct CDR3 sequences, around a third of them seen once. What these receptors recognize is not known. This specimen consisted of cultured PBMCs, obtained from culture after CMV antigen stimulation. These receptors originate from a human donor in good health (CMV status not recorded). Some clones in this sample may be carry-over from other donors' samples. The CDR3 runs from the conserved cysteine through the conserved F or W. The D gene is left open where the match is weak. Only some rows state a clone size, as once, few, many or a class for expanded clones.

d_call: -
v_call: TRBV7-2
j_call: TRBJ1-3
clone_size: few
cdr3_aa: CASSLVGDNSGNTIYF
cdr3_nt: TGTGCCAGCAGCTTAGTAGGGGACAACTCTGGAAACACCATATATTTT

d_call: TRBD1
v_call: TRBV12-3/TRBV12-4
j_call: TRBJ1-1
clone_size: few
cdr3_aa: CASSVGQGNTEAFF
cdr3_nt: TGTGCCAGCAGTGTCGGACAGGGGAACACTGAAGCTTTCTTT

d_call: -
v_call: TRBV12-3/TRBV12-4
j_call: TRBJ2-1
clone_size: -
cdr3_aa: CASRRNEQFF
cdr3_nt: TGTGCCAGCAGGAGGAATGAGCAGTTCTTC

d_call: TRBD1
v_call: TRBV7-2
j_call: TRBJ2-3
clone_size: many
cdr3_aa: CASSLGGQGEDTQYF
cdr3_nt: TGTGCCAGCAGCTTAGGAGGACAGGGGGAAGATACGCAGTATTTT

d_call: -
v_call: TRBV20-1
j_call: TRBJ2-3
clone_size: -
cdr3_aa: CSARPREAGSTDTQYF
cdr3_nt: TGCAGTGCTAGACCCCGAGAGGCGGGAAGTACAGATACGCAGTATTTT

d_call: -
v_call: TRBV7-9
j_call: TRBJ2-1
clone_size: few
cdr3_aa: CASSLKGVNEQFF
cdr3_nt: TGTGCCAGCAGCTTGAAAGGAGTTAATGAGCAGTTCTTC

d_call: TRBD2
v_call: TRBV4-1
j_call: TRBJ2-3
clone_size: -
cdr3_aa: CASSQDSRLAVGDTQYF
cdr3_nt: TGCGCCAGCAGCCAAGATTCGAGACTAGCGGTTGGAGATACGCAGTATTTT

d_call: -
v_call: TRBV27
j_call: TRBJ2-2
clone_size: few
cdr3_aa: CASSSNRAHTGELFF
cdr3_nt: TGTGCCAGCAGTTCGAACAGGGCTCACACCGGGGAGCTGTTTTTT

d_call: -
v_call: TRBV7-8
j_call: TRBJ2-1
clone_size: many
cdr3_aa: CASNPGGRDLQFF
cdr3_nt: TGTGCCAGCAACCCAGGGGGACGGGACTTACAGTTCTTC

d_call: -
v_call: TRBV20-1
j_call: TRBJ2-7
clone_size: -
cdr3_aa: CSAKVGLRPSYEQYF
cdr3_nt: TGCAGTGCTAAGGTGGGGTTGAGACCTTCCTACGAGCAGTACTTC

d_call: -
v_call: TRBV7-2
j_call: TRBJ1-2
clone_size: -
cdr3_aa: CASSFWGTRAYGYTF
cdr3_nt: TGTGCCAGCAGCTTCTGGGGGACTCGAGCCTATGGCTACACCTTC

d_call: -
v_call: TRBV6-5
j_call: TRBJ2-6
clone_size: few
cdr3_aa: CASSYRVMTGANVLTF
cdr3_nt: TGTGCCAGCAGTTACAGGGTAATGACTGGGGCCAACGTCCTGACTTTC

d_call: -
v_call: TRBV20-1
j_call: TRBJ2-1
clone_size: -
cdr3_aa: CSARDTGAGVWGSSYNEQFF
cdr3_nt: TGCAGTGCTAGAGATACCGGTGCAGGGGTTTGGGGGAGCTCCTACAATGAGCAGTTCTTC

d_call: -
v_call: TRBV6-5
j_call: TRBJ1-1
clone_size: -
cdr3_aa: CASSYYQGSTEAFF
cdr3_nt: TGTGCCAGCAGTTACTATCAGGGAAGTACTGAAGCTTTCTTT